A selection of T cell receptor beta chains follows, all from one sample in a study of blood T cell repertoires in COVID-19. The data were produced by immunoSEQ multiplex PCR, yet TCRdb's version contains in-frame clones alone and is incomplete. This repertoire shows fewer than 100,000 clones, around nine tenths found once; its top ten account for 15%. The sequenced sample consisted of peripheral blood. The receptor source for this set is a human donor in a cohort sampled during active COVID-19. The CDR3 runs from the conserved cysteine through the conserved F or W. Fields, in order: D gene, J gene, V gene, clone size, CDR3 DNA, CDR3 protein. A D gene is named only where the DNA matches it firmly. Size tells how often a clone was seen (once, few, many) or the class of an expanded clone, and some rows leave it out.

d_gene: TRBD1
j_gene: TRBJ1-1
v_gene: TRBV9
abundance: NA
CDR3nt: TGTGCCAGCAGCGTAGCCGGGACAGGGGGTTGGAACACTGAAGCTTTCTTT
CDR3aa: CASSVAGTGGWNTEAFF

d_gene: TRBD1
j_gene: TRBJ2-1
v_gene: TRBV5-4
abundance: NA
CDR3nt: TGTGCCAGCATGCCCCAGGGGGCCGGGGCGTATAATGAGCAGTTCTTC
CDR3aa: CASMPQGAGAYNEQFF

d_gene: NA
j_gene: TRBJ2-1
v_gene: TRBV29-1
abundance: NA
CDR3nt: TGCAGCGTTGAAGATCCGGAGTTCATCAAAGGCAATGAGCAGTTCTTC
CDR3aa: CSVEDPEFIKGNEQFF

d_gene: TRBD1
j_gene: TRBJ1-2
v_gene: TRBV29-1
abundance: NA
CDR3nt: TGCAGCCTAGCTAACACAGGGGGAGATGGCTACACCTTC
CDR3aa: CSLANTGGDGYTF

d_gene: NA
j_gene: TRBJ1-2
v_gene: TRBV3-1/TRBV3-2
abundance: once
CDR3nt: TGTGCCAGCAGCCAAGGGGGAGGGGGCTATGGCTACACCTTC
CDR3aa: CASSQGGGGYGYTF

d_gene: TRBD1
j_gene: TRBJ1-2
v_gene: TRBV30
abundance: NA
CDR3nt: TGTGCCTGGAACCCGGGACAGGGTTCATCAGGCTACACCTTC
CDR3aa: CAWNPGQGSSGYTF

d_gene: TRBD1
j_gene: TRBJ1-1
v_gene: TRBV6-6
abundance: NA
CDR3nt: TGTGCCAGCAGTTTTAACAGGGGGATAGCTTTCTTT
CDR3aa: CASSFNRGIAFF

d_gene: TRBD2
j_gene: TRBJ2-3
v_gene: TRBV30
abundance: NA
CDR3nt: TGTGCCTGGAGTGTACTGGGCGGGAGAACAGATACGCAGTATTTT
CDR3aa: CAWSVLGGRTDTQYF

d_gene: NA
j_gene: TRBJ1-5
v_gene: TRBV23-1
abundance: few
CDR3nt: TGCGCCAGCAGTCAAGGTAACAGGAGAATCAGGCCCCAGCATTTT
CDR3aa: CASSQGNRRIRPQHF

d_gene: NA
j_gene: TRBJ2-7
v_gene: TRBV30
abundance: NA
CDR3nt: TGTGCCTGGAGGCCGACCTACAGGGTCCACGAGCAGTACTTC
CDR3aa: CAWRPTYRVHEQYF

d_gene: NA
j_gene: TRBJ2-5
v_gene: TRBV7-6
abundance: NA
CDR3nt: TGTGCCAGCAGCACCCAACAGGGTTCCGAGACCCAGTACTTC
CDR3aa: CASSTQQGSETQYF

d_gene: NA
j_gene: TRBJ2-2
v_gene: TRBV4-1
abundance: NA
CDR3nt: TGCGCCAGCAGCCAAGAACCACTCCCCGGGGAGCTGTTTTTT
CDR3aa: CASSQEPLPGELFF

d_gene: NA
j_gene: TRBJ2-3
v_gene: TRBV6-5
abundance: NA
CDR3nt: TGTGCCAGCACGGTTCCGTTCACAGATACGCAGTATTTT
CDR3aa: CASTVPFTDTQYF

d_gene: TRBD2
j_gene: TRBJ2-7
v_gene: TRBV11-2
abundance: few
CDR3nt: TGTGCCAGCAGCTTAGGACGCGGGAGTGCGCACGAGCAGTACTTC
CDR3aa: CASSLGRGSAHEQYF

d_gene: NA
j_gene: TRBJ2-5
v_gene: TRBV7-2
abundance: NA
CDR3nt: TGTGCCAGCAGCGGGCGGACACTCCAAGAGACCCAGTACTTC
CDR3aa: CASSGRTLQETQYF

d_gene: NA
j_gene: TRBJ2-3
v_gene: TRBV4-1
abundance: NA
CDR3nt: TGCGCCAGCAGCCATCCCACCATGACTAGCACAGATACGCAGTATTTT
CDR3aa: CASSHPTMTSTDTQYF

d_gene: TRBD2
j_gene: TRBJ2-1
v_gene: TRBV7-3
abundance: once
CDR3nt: TGTGCCAGCAGCTCCCAGGGTCCAGCGGGAGGTGAGCAGTTCTTC
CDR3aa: CASSSQGPAGGEQFF

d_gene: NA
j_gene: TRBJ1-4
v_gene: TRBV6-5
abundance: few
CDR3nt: TGTGCCAGCTCCGGGGATAATGAAAAACTGTTTTTT
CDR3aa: CASSGDNEKLFF

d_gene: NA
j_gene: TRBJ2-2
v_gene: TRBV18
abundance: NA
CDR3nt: TGTGCCAGCTCACGAGAGACCGGGGAGCTGTTTTTT
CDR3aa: CASSRETGELFF

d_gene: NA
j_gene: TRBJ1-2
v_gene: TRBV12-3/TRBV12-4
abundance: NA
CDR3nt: TGTGCCAGCAGTTTTTCAGGGTTCGGCTACACCTTC
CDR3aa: CASSFSGFGYTF

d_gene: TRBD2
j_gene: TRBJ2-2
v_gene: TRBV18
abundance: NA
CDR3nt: TGTGCCAGCTCATTATATAGCGGGACCGACACCGGGGAGCTGTTTTTT
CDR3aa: CASSLYSGTDTGELFF

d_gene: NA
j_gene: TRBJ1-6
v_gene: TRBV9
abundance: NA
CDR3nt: TGTGCCAGCAGCGTAGCCCCACAGTTGAATTCACCCCTCCACTTT
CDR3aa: CASSVAPQLNSPLHF

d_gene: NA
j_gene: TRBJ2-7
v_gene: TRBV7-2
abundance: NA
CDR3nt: TGTGCCAGCAGCTTAGCTCCCCAGTACGAGCAGTACTTC
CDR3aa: CASSLAPQYEQYF

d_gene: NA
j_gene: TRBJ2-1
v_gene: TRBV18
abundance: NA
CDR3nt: TGTGCCAGCTCACCAAGGAGTGGGGGGAATGAGCAGTTCTTC
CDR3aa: CASSPRSGGNEQFF

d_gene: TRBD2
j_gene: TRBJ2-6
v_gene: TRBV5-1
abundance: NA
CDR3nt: TGCGCCAGCAGCTTGGCCGGGCAGGGAGGGGTCTCTGGGGCCAACGTCCTGACTTTC
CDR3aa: CASSLAGQGGVSGANVLTF

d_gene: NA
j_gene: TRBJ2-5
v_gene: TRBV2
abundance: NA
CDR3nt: TGTGCCAGCAGTGAAGCAGAGCGACGCATCCCAGGGAGGCAAGAGACCCAGTACTTC
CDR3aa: CASSEAERRIPGRQETQYF

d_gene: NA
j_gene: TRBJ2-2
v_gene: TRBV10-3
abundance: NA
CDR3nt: TGTGCCATCACCCCAGGGGAAAGCGGGGAGCTGTTTTTT
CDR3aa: CAITPGESGELFF

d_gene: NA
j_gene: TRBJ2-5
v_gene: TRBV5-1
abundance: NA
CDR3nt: TGCGCCAGCAGCACGTCCGGGGTCTATGGTGACCAGTACTTC
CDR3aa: CASSTSGVYGDQYF

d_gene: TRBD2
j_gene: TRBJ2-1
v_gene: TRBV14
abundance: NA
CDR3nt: TGTGCCAGCAGCCAAGATGTACTAGCGGTAGGGAATGAGCAGTTCTTC
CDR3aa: CASSQDVLAVGNEQFF

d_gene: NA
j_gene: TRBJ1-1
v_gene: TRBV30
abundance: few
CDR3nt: TGTGCCTGGAGTGTTGGAGGGATCACTGAAGCTTTCTTT
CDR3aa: CAWSVGGITEAFF

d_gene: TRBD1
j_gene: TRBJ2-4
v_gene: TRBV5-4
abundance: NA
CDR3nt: TGTGCCAGCAGCTTGGGACAGGGGAAGTACTTC
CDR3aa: CASSLGQGKYF

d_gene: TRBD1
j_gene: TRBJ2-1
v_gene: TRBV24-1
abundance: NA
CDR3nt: TGTGCCACCAGTGATGGGACAGGGATAGACAATGAGCAGTTCTTC
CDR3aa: CATSDGTGIDNEQFF

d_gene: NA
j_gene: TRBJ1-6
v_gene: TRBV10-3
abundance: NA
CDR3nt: TGTGCCATCAGTGGCCTTGTTCCAGGGTATAATTCACCCCTCCACTTT
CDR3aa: CAISGLVPGYNSPLHF

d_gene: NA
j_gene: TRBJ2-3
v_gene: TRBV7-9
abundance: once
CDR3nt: TGTGCCAGCAGCCAAACGGCAGGGCAGGGTACGCAGTATTTT
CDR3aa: CASSQTAGQGTQYF

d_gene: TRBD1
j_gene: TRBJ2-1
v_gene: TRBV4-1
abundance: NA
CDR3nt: TGCGCCAGCAGCCAGACAGGGGGAAATGAGCAGTTCTTC
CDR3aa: CASSQTGGNEQFF

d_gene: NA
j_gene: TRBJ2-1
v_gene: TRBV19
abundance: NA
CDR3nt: TGTGCCAGTAGTATAGGGGCAGCCCCCTGGGATGAGCAGTTCTTC
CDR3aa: CASSIGAAPWDEQFF

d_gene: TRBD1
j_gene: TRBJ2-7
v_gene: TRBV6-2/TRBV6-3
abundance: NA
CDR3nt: TGTGCCAGCAGTTACTCAGGGGGCCACGAGCAGTACTTC
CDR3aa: CASSYSGGHEQYF

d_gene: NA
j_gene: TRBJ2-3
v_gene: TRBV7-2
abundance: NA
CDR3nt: TGTGCCAGCAGCTCACACAGGGCGCCTAGCACAGATACGCAGTATTTT
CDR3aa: CASSSHRAPSTDTQYF

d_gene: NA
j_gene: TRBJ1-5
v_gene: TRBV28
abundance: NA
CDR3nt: TGTGCCAGCAGTTTTAGTTCCGGCAGGGGCCGAATTCAGCCCCAGCATTTT
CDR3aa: CASSFSSGRGRIQPQHF

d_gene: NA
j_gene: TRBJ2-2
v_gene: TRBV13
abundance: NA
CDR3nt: TGTGCCAGCAGGAACAGACAGGGGGCTAGCGGGGCGAACACCGGGGAGCTGTTTTTT
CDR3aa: CASRNRQGASGANTGELFF

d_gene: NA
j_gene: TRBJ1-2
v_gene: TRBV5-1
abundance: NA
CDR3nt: TGCGCCAGCAGCTTGGGGACAGAAAATGGCTACACCTTC
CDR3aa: CASSLGTENGYTF

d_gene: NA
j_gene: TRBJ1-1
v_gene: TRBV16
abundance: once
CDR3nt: TGTGCCAGCAGCCAATCGATAGGAGAGACTGAAGCTTTCTTT
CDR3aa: CASSQSIGETEAFF

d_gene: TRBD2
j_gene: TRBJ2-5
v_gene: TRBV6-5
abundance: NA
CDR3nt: TGTGCCAGCCAGGGAGGGCGGGAGAAAGAGACCCAGTACTTC
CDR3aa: CASQGGREKETQYF

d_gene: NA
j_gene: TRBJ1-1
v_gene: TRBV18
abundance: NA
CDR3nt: TGTGCCAGCTCACCACTGGAGGTCGGGACTGAAGCTTTCTTT
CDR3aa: CASSPLEVGTEAFF

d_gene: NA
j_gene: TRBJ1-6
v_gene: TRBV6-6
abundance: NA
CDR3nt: TGTGCCAGCAGTGATGAGAGGTATAATTCACCCCTCCACTTT
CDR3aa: CASSDERYNSPLHF

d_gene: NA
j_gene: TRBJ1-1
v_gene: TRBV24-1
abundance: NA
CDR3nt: TGTGCCACCATAAGGAGGGGTATCACTGAAGCTTTCTTT
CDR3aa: CATIRRGITEAFF

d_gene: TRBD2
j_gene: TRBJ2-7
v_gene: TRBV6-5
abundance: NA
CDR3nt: TGTGCCAGCAGTTGGGGATCTGGCGGGAGGGCAAACGAGCAGTACTTC
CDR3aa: CASSWGSGGRANEQYF

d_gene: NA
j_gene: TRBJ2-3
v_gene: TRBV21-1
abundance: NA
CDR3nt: TGTGCCAGCAGCATTGCGGCCTCAAGTACGCAGTATTTT
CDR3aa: CASSIAASSTQYF

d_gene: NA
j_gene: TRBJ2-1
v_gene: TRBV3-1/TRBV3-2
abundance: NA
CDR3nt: TGTGCCAGCAGCCAAGGAACAGGCAGCTACAATGAGCAGTTCTTC
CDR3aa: CASSQGTGSYNEQFF

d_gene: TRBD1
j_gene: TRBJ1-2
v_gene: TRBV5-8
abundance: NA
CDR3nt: TGTGCCAGCTACCCTGCCCAACAGGGGCCACTCGCTAACTATGGCTACACCTTC
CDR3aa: CASYPAQQGPLANYGYTF

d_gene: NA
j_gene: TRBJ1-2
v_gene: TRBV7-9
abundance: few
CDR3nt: TGTGCCAGCAGCTTAGCGTCAGATGGCTACACCTTC
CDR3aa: CASSLASDGYTF

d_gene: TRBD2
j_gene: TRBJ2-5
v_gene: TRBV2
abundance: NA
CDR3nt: TGTGCCAGCAGGAGGGGACCATTAGCGGGTATGGGAGAGACCCAGTACTTC
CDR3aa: CASRRGPLAGMGETQYF

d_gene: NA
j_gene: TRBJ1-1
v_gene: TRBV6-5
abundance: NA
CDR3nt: TGTGCCAGCAGTTACGCCCGATCTCAGGGATCTGAAGCTTTCTTT
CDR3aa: CASSYARSQGSEAFF